The present T cell receptor (beta chain) was sequenced within a study of cytomegalovirus exposure and HLA in healthy donors (dated by TCRdb to 2015 to 2018). Background for the entire study: An earlier analysis of 587 of the donors reported 250 to 350 Gb of sequence data and 90 million to 120 million unique TCR beta sequences obtained from roughly 180 million T cells. High-throughput TCR immunosequencing, statistical association of individual TCRs with disease status, and machine learning were combined to predict cytomegalovirus infection status. Rather than using new phenotypic data, the later analysis identified candidate immune exposures from TCR beta sequences and from how often those sequences occurred across donors. The genetic ancestry cluster associated with self-reported Caucasian donors included over 80% of the roughly 400 genotyped donors. In an earlier analysis of over 550 of the donors, high-throughput TCR beta sequencing was used to judge whether each TCR beta V gene segment behaved as functional or pseudogenic. The study profiled the T cell repertoires of some 610 subjects by immunosequencing and related them to cytomegalovirus serostatus. A later analysis re-examined previously published TCR beta repertoires from about 670 donors and added high-resolution HLA genotyping to investigate patterns of TCR occurrence. Typing coverage differed by locus: A, B, C, DRB1 and DQB1 were typed in about 620-630 donors, DQA1 in about 550, DPA1 in some 600, and DPB1 in about 450. In a later genetic analysis, genome-wide SNP genotypes for about 60% of the 666 donors were used, and that subset was treated as a discovery cohort. Among 398 genotyped donors of the cohort, an average of around 240,000 unique TCR beta nucleotide sequences was sequenced per donor, of which about 19% were non-productive. An early release that covered 640 HLA-typed donors contained approximately 320 gigabases of sequencing data and around 80 million unique TCR sequences. A separate validation cohort of 90 to 150 different subjects was used in addition to the 666-subject first cohort. All discovery cohort repertoires had been generated on a single sequencing platform. The study aimed to test whether signatures of past pathogen exposure could be identified by cataloging public T cell receptors. Because of strong linkage in the cohort, four to six DR-DQ haplotypes were treated as single units for association and clustering. Donor age, sex, ethnicity and CMV serostatus were collected together with the repertoire data. Both class I and class II loci were covered by HLA typing, at four-digit resolution. The investigation overall reported the following: V-gene and J-gene trimming of TCR beta chains was associated with a missense DCLRE1C variant in a later genetic analysis, and the association was replicated in an independent cohort. Broadly in line with IMGT annotations, most TCR beta V segments showed up in productive rearrangements about 87% or about 30% of the time in an earlier analysis of around 550 of the donors. According to a later analysis, parvovirus B19, influenza, CMV and Epstein-Barr virus appeared linked to several top co-occurrence clusters. A further reported finding was that TCR beta sequences accurately predicted the HLA-A and HLA-B alleles for most subjects in the first cohort. Most TCR sequences were seen in very few donors, while some public TCRs were found in many individuals. This cohort had only TCR beta chains sequenced, and the lack of alpha or paired-chain data limited which features could be detected. Correlated functional status among segregating V segments might reflect linkage disequilibrium, but an unknown experimental factor could not be ruled out. According to a later analysis, TCR association rates differed among HLA loci, with DRB1 alleles showing the most associated TCRs and HLA-C alleles showing the fewest. A group of highly shared sequence variants was considered likely to be a technical artifact of the sequencing pipeline. Because counts were too low, about 18 rarely observed V segments, including chromosome 9 orphons, were left out of the earlier analysis of approximately 580 of the donors. The 87-base-pair reads could not distinguish some IMGT-functional V segments, including TRBV6-2 and TRBV6-3, so those segments were excluded. The classifier was reported to diagnose cytomegalovirus status with high specificity and sensitivity in both the original and validation cohorts. The only immune exposure information available for the cohort was CMV serostatus. The presence/absence analyses assumed that sequencing depth was roughly uniform across donors, and that assumption may not be true. A later genetic analysis reported fewer N-insertions in productive TCRs among donors in an Asian-associated ancestry cluster than the roughly 620-donor mean. At a false discovery rate of 0.05, a later analysis linked approximately 18,000 TCR beta sequences to specific HLA alleles. According to a later analysis, most CMV-associated TCR beta chains appeared to be HLA-restricted, and the HLA associations seemed to be driven largely by CMV exposure. Strong co-occurrence of HLA alleles, especially DR and DQ, made assigning TCR associations to individual alleles difficult. A few of the identified cytomegalovirus-associated TCR beta chains were confirmed in vitro to be specific for cytomegalovirus antigens. According to the authors, the approach could potentially be generalized to other disease states and immunological phenotypes. In a later analysis, HLA-associated TCR beta chains showed more clonal expansion and lower generation probabilities than non-associated chains that were equally common. HLA typing was unavailable for some donors at each locus, so association tests used only the typed subset. The study gave a list of under 200 TCR beta chains associated with cytomegalovirus.

V is cut back by 5 bases and J by 2 bases, with 13 bases in the junction unmatched. The CDR3, from cysteine to phenylalanine, totals 18 residues. Of the read, only the CDR3 DNA is kept; its 54 bases are in frame from base 1. Taken from the germline V gene (reference sequence), the CDR1 and CDR2 loops are PRHDT and FYEKMQ. The cohort consisted of 650 to 700 healthy bone marrow donors. At the time of sampling, every cohort member was nominally healthy, though immune exposures that went unrecorded were likely present. The donor was CMV seronegative and was included in the group of a few hundred seronegative cohort members. A peripheral blood sample was provided by each donor, and peripheral blood mononuclear cells were used for TCR beta sequencing. The Qiagen DNeasy Blood Extraction Kit was used to extract genomic DNA from the blood cell samples. Receptors were amplified or captured by the immunoSEQ multiplex PCR assay. For the multiplex PCR, a mixture combining 60 forward primers for TCR Vbeta segments and 13 reverse primers for TCR Jbeta segments was used. A multiplex PCR assay on genomic DNA amplified the CDR3 region of rearranged TCR beta genes. Amplified TCR beta libraries were sequenced as 87-base-pair reads on the Illumina HiSeq System. For the original study's pipeline: A later analysis tallied tens of millions of unique TCR beta chains across the roughly 610 repertoires, and approximately 12 million of those chains were shared by two or more donors. A nearest-neighbor algorithm error-corrected the raw reads and collapsed the reads into unique sequences, merging closely related sequences to remove PCR and sequencing errors. To assign V, D and J gene segments, CDR3 sequences were aligned to IMGT reference sequences. Each retained sequence needed at least a six-nucleotide match to both a V gene segment and a J gene segment. Rearrangements were classified as productive when the CDR3 lacked stop codons and remained in frame with V and J, and all other rearrangements were classified as non-productive. CDR3 was defined by IMGT convention, running from the second conserved V-encoded cysteine to the conserved J-encoded phenylalanine. Sequences without an unambiguous match to a single V gene segment were excluded from the earlier analysis of about 640 of the donors. An earlier analysis of several hundred of the donors classified V segments as functional when productive rearrangements were above 56.7% and as segregating when the standard deviation between donors was above 5%. To diagnose cytomegalovirus status from the catalog of TCR beta chain sequences, a statistical classification framework was built. In a later analysis, V and J genes were assigned by comparing TCR nucleotide sequences against IMGT/GENE-DB human TR gene sequences. In a later analysis, CDR3 sequences and most-parsimonious VDJ recombination scenarios were assigned using the TCRdist pipeline. In a later analysis, each TCR beta chain was defined by its CDR3 amino acid sequence together with its V-gene family, and reads lacking a unique V-gene family were excluded. A later analysis removed 592 highly shared, low-generation-probability nucleotide sequences to deal with suspected cross-contamination and a sequencing artifact. In a later analysis, a clonal expansion index was calculated for each public chain from normalized within-repertoire ranks of inferred template counts. In a later analysis, generation probabilities were computed with a VDJ recombination model fitted to out-of-frame rearrangements, and the resulting probabilities were checked against IGoR. In a later analysis, hypergeometric tests were used to score TCR-TCR, TCR-HLA and TCR-CMV co-occurrence, with a repertoire-size bias correction applied to TCR pairs. A later analysis estimated false discovery rates by permuting HLA or CMV assignments 20 times. In a later analysis, co-occurring TCRs were grouped with DBSCAN, and TCRdist sequence similarity was added when clustering was performed within HLA-allele-positive subsets. Co-occurrence clustering excluded repertoires with fewer than 30,000 or more than 120,000 public chains, plus five with anomalous nucleotide sharing. What TCRdb holds here is the immuneACCESS table cut down to in-frame rearrangements. Part of the clones is not present; checked against another copy, under half of the missing clones reflect an unresolved V gene, and the others are unexplained. The V and J calls and clone size were taken over from that table, and D and trimming were inferred from the DNA. This sample has about 250,000 clones in its table, and 72% of those were observed once. Of the sample, about 2.1% falls within the top ten clones.

This clone was found once. The antigen it recognizes is unknown. It has no much larger one-base neighbor in the sample; base qualities were not kept. In this chain, TRBV13 is recombined with TRBJ2-2; 8 central nucleotides agree with TRBD2. Sequencing was performed on PBMCs. This receptor was obtained from a female donor in good health and CMV-seronegative. The DNA sequence reads TGTGCCAGCAGCGAACGGCGAGCGGGAGTCCCCAACACCGGGGAGCTGTTTTTT. Translated, it reads CASSERRAGVPNTGELFF.